A single sample is the source of the 17 T cell receptor beta chains below, sequenced in a study of blood T cell repertoires in COVID-19 (dated by TCRdb to 2020 to 2021). Receptor amplification or capture employed the immunoSEQ multiplex PCR assay. TCRdb retrieved this table from immuneACCESS and kept in-frame rearrangements only. Not all clones are present; in checked studies, unresolved V genes account for under half, and no reason is known for the remainder. Recorded for this sample are 70,000 to 100,000 clones; roughly 85% of them occurred a single time. Around 40% of the sample is held by the ten biggest clonotypes. Sequencing was performed on peripheral blood. The receptor set was obtained from a human donor in a cohort sampled during active COVID-19.

The V and J genes are TRBV19 and TRBJ2-1; D is possibly TRBD1 (6 bases). V gave up 10 bases and J gave up 0 bases, with 10 bases separating them. The CDR3 length is 13 residues. Germline V gene data show CDR1 as LNHDA and CDR2 as SQIVND (reference sequence). CDR3 in amino acids: CATRDTSYNEQFF. CDR3 in DNA: TGTGCCACCCGGGACACCTCCTACAATGAGCAGTTCTTC.

This chain joins TRBV24-1 and TRBJ2-6; 7 positions match TRBD1. CDR1 is KGHDR, CDR2 SFDVKD, per germline. The CDR3 has 17 residues. V gave up 6 bases and J gave up 0 bases; unmatched junction bases: 7. This CDR3 reads CATSTPGQSSGANVLTF. In nucleotides, the CDR3 is TGTGCCACCAGTACCCCGGGACAGAGCTCTGGGGCCAACGTCCTGACTTTC.

The rearrangement uses TRBV18 and TRBJ1-5; 7 bases are a match to TRBD1. Germline lookup yields CDR1 KGHSH and CDR2 LQKENI. The CDR3 runs 15 residues. The V segment lost 6 bases and the J segment 1 base; nucleotides outside the gene matches: 6. This chain's CDR3 is CASSEGQESNQPQHF. The CDR3 DNA reads as TGTGCCAGCTCGGAAGGACAGGAGAGCAATCAGCCCCAGCATTTT. Combining the CDR3 with reference TRBV18 and TRBJ1-5 gives the whole variable domain NAGVMQNPRHLVRRRGQEARLRCSPMKGHSHVYWYRQLPEEGLKFMVYLQKENIIDESGMPKERFSAEFPKEGPSILRIQQVVRGDSAAYFCASSEGQESNQPQHFGDGTRLSIL.

The J gene is TRBJ2-4, the V gene TRBV11-3; 7 nucleotides match TRBD1. In germline, CDR1 is SGHNT, CDR2 YENEEA. This CDR3 region has 16 residues. V gave up 5 bases and J gave up 7 bases; unmatched junction bases: 14. CDR3 loop: CASSPLGQAAGNIQYF. For the CDR3, the DNA is TGTGCCAGCAGCCCCTTAGGACAGGCCGCTGGGAACATTCAGTACTTC.

The chain uses TRBV5-6 and TRBJ2-1; 9 bases map to TRBD1. The germline V gene has CDR1 SGHDT and CDR2 YYEEEE. Germline trimming cut 4 bases from V and 10 bases from J; bases unmatched to any gene: 15. CDR3 length: 16 amino acids. The CDR3 protein is CASSIDPQGAFGEQFF. The CDR3 DNA is TGTGCCAGCAGCATCGACCCACAGGGGGCGTTCGGGGAGCAGTTCTTC.

The chain has TRBV28 and TRBJ2-1; a possible D gene is TRBD2 (5 bases). CDR3 length: 16 amino acids. The V end lost 5 bases, the J end lost 4 bases, and 18 bases lay between the germline ends. CDR1 MDHEN and CDR2 SYDVKM come from the germline V gene. The CDR3 loop is CASSPRTERLYNEQFF. CDR3 bases: TGTGCCAGCAGTCCACGGACTGAGAGATTATACAATGAGCAGTTCTTC.

CDR3 loop: CASSGDSRSGNTIYF. The DNA for the CDR3 is TGCGCCAGCAGCGGGGACAGTCGCTCTGGAAACACCATATATTTT. J is TRBJ1-3 and V is TRBV5-1, with TRBD1 matching over 7 bases. Germline CDR1 SGHRS, CDR2 YFSETQ. This CDR3 is 15 amino acids long. J gave up 0 bases and V 4 bases, and 4 bases lay outside the gene matches.

Concerning this clone: The junction does not match germline at one end; this may be a read error. The chain uses TRBV7-9 and TRBJ2-5, with 14 bases lining up with TRBD2. CDR3 length equals 14 residues. Germline lookup yields CDR1 SEHNR and CDR2 FQNEAQ (reference sequence). The CDR3 loop is CASSLAGTSGRLDF. The DNA of the CDR3 is TGTGCCAGCAGCTTAGCCGGGACTAGCGGGAGATTGGACTTC.

The V and J genes are TRBV6-6 and TRBJ2-7; 11 bases match TRBD2. This CDR3 is 15 amino acids long. V shed 6 bases, J shed 3 bases, and the junction held 7 bases outside the gene matches. In germline, CDR1 is MNHNY, CDR2 SVGAGI (reference sequence). This CDR3 is CASRKTSGSNYEQYF. DNA of the CDR3: TGTGCCAGCAGAAAAACTAGCGGGAGTAACTACGAGCAGTACTTC.

V usage is TRBV16 and J usage is TRBJ2-2, with 12 bases aligning to TRBD1. This CDR3 is built from 14 residues. Looked up from germline, CDR1 is KGHSY and CDR2 is FQNENV. With V trimmed by 5 bases and J by 7 bases, 2 bases remained unmatched. The CDR3 DNA reads as TGTGCCAGCAGCGGGACAGGGGGCGACGGGGAGCTGTTTTTT. It specifies CASSGTGGDGELFF. The whole variable domain, filled in from reference TRBV16 and TRBJ2-2, reads GEEVAQTPKHLVRGEGQKAKLYCAPIKGHSYVFWYQQVLKNEFKFLISFQNENVFDETGMPKERFSAKCLPNSPCSLEIQATKLEDSAVYFCASSGTGGDGELFFGEGSRLTVL.

V and J are TRBV10-3 and TRBJ1-2; 10 nucleotides align to TRBD1. Trimming removed 2 bases from V and 3 bases from J; junction bases left unmatched: 3. CDR1 is ENHRY, CDR2 SYGVKD, per germline. The CDR3 length is 15 residues. For the CDR3, the DNA is TGTGCCATCAGTGAGGGACAGGGGGGCGACTATGGCTACACCTTC. As protein: CAISEGQGGDYGYTF.

The gene calls are TRBV18 and TRBJ1-4; the D gene is possibly TRBD1 (5 bases). CDR1 and CDR2 from the germline V gene are KGHSH and LQKENI. The V end lost 5 bases, the J end lost 3 bases, and 16 bases lay between the germline ends. The CDR3 extends over 16 amino acids. The CDR3 DNA sequence: TGTGCCAGCTCATTTGGGCCCAGGGTCGCTAATGAAAAACTGTTTTTT. Amino acids: CASSFGPRVANEKLFF.

This clone occurred a few times. This chain connects TRBV7-6 to TRBJ1-3, with D hard to call. The germline CDR1 and CDR2 sequences are SGHVS and FNYEAQ. CDR3 length: 16 amino acids. V was pared by 5 bases and J by 0 bases, with 14 bases between. CDR3 region: CASSPRGGYSGNTIYF. CDR3 DNA sequence: TGTGCCAGCAGCCCAAGAGGCGGCTACTCTGGAAACACCATATATTTT.

The rearrangement joins TRBV5-1 to TRBJ1-5; D gene uncertain. The germline V gene encodes CDR1 SGHRS and CDR2 YFSETQ. The CDR3 covers 13 residues. V lost 5 bases and J lost 3, with 9 bases in between. The CDR3 loop reads CASRRDFNQPQHF. The CDR3 coding sequence is TGCGCCAGCAGGAGGGATTTCAATCAGCCCCAGCATTTT.

V and J are TRBV5-1 and TRBJ2-1; D is unresolved. The CDR3 loop spans 15 amino acids. CDR1 is SGHRS, CDR2 YFSETQ, per germline. The germline V and J ends were trimmed by 0 bases and 10 bases, with 17 bases remaining between them. The CDR3 coding sequence is TGCGCCAGCAGCTTGGTACTGGGCCAATTCGAGGAGCAGTTCTTC. It translates to CASSLVLGQFEEQFF.

V gene TRBV2 combines with J gene TRBJ2-2, with 7 bases fitting TRBD1. The CDR3 has 15 residues. V was pared by 5 bases and J by 2 bases, with 5 bases of the junction left unmatched. CDR1 is SNHLY, CDR2 FYNNEI, per germline. CDR3 in amino acids: CASSSQGVNTGELFF. The CDR3 bases are TGTGCCAGCAGTTCTCAGGGGGTCAACACCGGGGAGCTGTTTTTT.

This chain uses TRBV18 with TRBJ1-5; 9 bases fit TRBD1. CDR1 KGHSH and CDR2 LQKENI come from the germline V gene. Trimming took 0 bases from V and 4 from J; bases not matched to a gene: 7. The CDR3 has 17 residues. This CDR3 reads CASSPPGTGTGNQPQHF. The CDR3 DNA follows: TGTGCCAGCTCACCACCGGGGACCGGGACAGGGAATCAGCCCCAGCATTTT.